This T cell receptor (beta chain) was captured by sequencing in a study of blood T cell repertoires in COVID-19. Between the trimmed V and J ends, which lost 0 bases and 4 bases, there was a span of 10 bases. The germline CDR1 and CDR2 sequences are SGHDT and YYEEEE. The CDR3 length is 14 residues. In the original processing: Amplification from reference gene primers served as the basis for estimated nucleated cell counts. Here immunoSEQ multiplex PCR was the method, and the copy in TCRdb shows in-frame clones only, minus some. V, J and clone size derive from that table, while D and trimming were established from the DNA sequence. This sample has 70,000 or so clones; about 90% occur once, and the top ten carry more than 8%.

Sequencing was performed on peripheral blood. This TCR came from a human donor in a cohort sampled during active COVID-19. This chain links TRBV5-6 with TRBJ1-2; D remains unclear. CDR3 sequence reads: CASSLARGSYGYTF. The CDR3 nucleotides read TGTGCCAGCAGCTTGGCCCGCGGCTCCTATGGCTACACCTTC.